These 5 T cell receptor beta chains were all obtained from the same sample, sequenced in a study of cytomegalovirus exposure and HLA in healthy donors. The assay was immunoSEQ multiplex PCR, and TCRdb's table has in-frame clones only and misses some. Of about 160,000 clones listed, over 80% are singletons. Material for sequencing was PBMCs. The source of these receptors is a man between 25 and 39 years old in good health and CMV-seropositive.

This sequence joins TRBV6-5 and TRBJ1-3; tentatively, D is TRBD1 (6 bases). Germline V gene data show CDR1 as MNHEY and CDR2 as SVGAGI. This CDR3 is 16 amino acids long. Trimming left V 2 bases short and J 0 bases short, with 11 bases between. In DNA, the CDR3 is TGTGCCAGCAGTTACGGGGGCGGAAGCTCTGGAAACACCATATATTTT. Amino acid sequence: CASSYGGGSSGNTIYF.

This sequence joins TRBV7-2 and TRBJ2-3; 11 bases fit TRBD2. Trimming removed 1 base from V and 2 bases from J; junction bases left unmatched: 8. The CDR3 loop spans 18 amino acids. Germline loops: CDR1 SGHTA, CDR2 FQGNSA. For the CDR3, the DNA is TGTGCCAGCAGCTTAGGTGGCCTAGCGGGGGGAATCACAGATACGCAGTATTTT. Translated: CASSLGGLAGGITDTQYF.

The chain joins TRBV6-5 to TRBJ2-7; D possibly corresponds to TRBD2 (6 bases). Trimming removed 7 bases at V and 0 bases at J, with 16 bases between. The CDR3 sequence is 15 residues long. Germline CDR1 MNHEY, CDR2 SVGAGI. CDR3 nucleotide sequence: TGTGCCAGCACTCCCCGGGGGACTTCCTCCTACGAGCAGTACTTC. Its protein is CASTPRGTSSYEQYF.

This rearrangement joins TRBV5-6 to TRBJ2-3, with 7 positions matching TRBD2. Germline assignment: CDR1 SGHDT and CDR2 YYEEEE. The CDR3 covers 18 residues. V trimming: 0 bases; J trimming: 6 bases; junction bases outside the gene matches: 16. CDR3 protein: CASSLAGAGGLSWDTQYF. The CDR3 bases are TGTGCCAGCAGCTTGGCCGGAGCCGGGGGGTTAAGTTGGGATACGCAGTATTTT.

The rearrangement joins TRBV5-1 to TRBJ2-5; tentatively, D is TRBD1 (6 bases). CDR3 length equals 13 residues. V was cut by 2 bases and J by 4 bases, with 9 bases left in between. Per the germline V gene, CDR1 is SGHRS and CDR2 is YFSETQ. As DNA, the CDR3 is TGCGCCAGCAGCTTCGACAGGATAGAGACCCAGTACTTC. Protein product: CASSFDRIETQYF.